This T cell receptor (beta chain) is drawn from a study of blood T cells in healthy people across ages. The second PCR ran about 7 to 12 cycles with a sample-barcoded 5' primer and J-beta primers. MiXCR was run by TCRdb on the 5' RACE reads, yielding one entry per CDR3 protein. This table has some 700,000 distinct CDR3 sequences, about 20% appearing once. As concerns this clonotype: Antigen: not known. The junction differs from germline at one of its ends, possibly a read error.

Notes on the study in general: PBMCs that were unsorted prevented a conclusive naive versus antigen-experienced comparison. In these data, TCR beta diversity tracked strongly with naive T cell percentage. Roughly linearly, TCR beta diversity per million T cells fell as age increased. In the absence of known donor CMV status, changes in expanded clonotypes were possibly confounded.

CDR3 size: 15 residues. V gene TRBV12-3 or TRBV12-4 combines with J gene TRBJ1-4; D unresolved. Sequencing was performed on blood. This receptor was taken from a man between 65 and 85 years old in good health. DNA for the CDR3: TGTGCCAGCAGTTTAGCCATCCCAACTAATGAAAAACTGCTTTTT. It encodes CASSLAIPTNEKLLF.